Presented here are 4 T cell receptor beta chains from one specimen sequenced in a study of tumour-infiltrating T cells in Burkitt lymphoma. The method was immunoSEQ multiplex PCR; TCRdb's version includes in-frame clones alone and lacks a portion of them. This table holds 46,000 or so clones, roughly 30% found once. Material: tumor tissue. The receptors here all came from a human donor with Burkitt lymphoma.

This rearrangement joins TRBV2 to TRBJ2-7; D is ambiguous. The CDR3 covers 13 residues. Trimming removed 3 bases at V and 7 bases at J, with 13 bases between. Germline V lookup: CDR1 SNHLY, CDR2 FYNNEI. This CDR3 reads CASSDMGPGEQYF. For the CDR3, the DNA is TGTGCCAGCAGTGATATGGGTCCCGGGGAGCAGTACTTC.

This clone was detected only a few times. CDR3: CASSPTNVGQGEKGGELFF. The CDR3 region has the DNA TGTGCCAGCAGCCCGACGAACGTCGGACAGGGGGAGAAGGGCGGGGAGCTGTTTTTT. The rearrangement joins TRBV7-2 to TRBJ2-2; 10 bases map to TRBD1. CDR3 length: 19 residues. Germline V gives CDR1 SGHTA, CDR2 FQGNSA. The ends lost 5 bases at V and 7 bases at J; junction bases unmatched: 19.

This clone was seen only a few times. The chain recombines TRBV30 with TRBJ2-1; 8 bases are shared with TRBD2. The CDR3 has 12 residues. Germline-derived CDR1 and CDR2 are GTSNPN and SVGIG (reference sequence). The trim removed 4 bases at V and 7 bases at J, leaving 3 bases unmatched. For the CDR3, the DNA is TGTGCCTGGACTAGCGGGTGGAATGAGCAGTTCTTC. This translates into CAWTSGWNEQFF.

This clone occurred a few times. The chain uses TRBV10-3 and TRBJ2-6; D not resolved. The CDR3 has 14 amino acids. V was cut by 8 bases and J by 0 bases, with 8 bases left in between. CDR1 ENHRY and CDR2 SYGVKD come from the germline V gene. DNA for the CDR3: TGTGCCATCGCCTTTAGCTCTGGGGCCAACGTCCTGACTTTC. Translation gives CAIAFSSGANVLTF.